These T cell receptor beta chains were read from a single sample in a study of cytomegalovirus exposure and HLA in healthy donors. The protocol was immunoSEQ multiplex PCR, while the TCRdb copy is restricted to in-frame clones and leaves out a portion. The table lists about 150,000 clones, roughly 80% of them singletons. Sequenced sample: PBMCs. The receptors come from a man younger than 35 in good health and CMV-seropositive. The CDR3 runs from the conserved cysteine through the conserved F or W.

J | V | CDR3
TRBJ2-5 | TRBV29-1 | CSVRVVETQYF
TRBJ2-1 | TRBV7-2 | CASSLRGQSSYNEQFF
TRBJ1-5 | TRBV6-1 | CASSDNLQPQHF
TRBJ1-5 | TRBV5-4 | CASSLGPGQGSSNQPQHF
TRBJ2-5 | TRBV29-1 | CSYRDRQAWETQYF
TRBJ2-5 | TRBV4-2 | CASSQLLRTQETQYF
TRBJ2-5 | TRBV6-1 | CASCFNREETQYF
TRBJ2-1 | TRBV30 | CAWSALVAGLTLNEQFF
TRBJ2-7 | TRBV9 | CASSVGVGVYDEQYF
TRBJ2-5 | TRBV11-2 | CASSLLALGETQYF
TRBJ2-3 | TRBV4-1 | CASSHPLDTQYF
TRBJ2-7 | TRBV29-1 | CSAGHRNGPYEQYF
TRBJ1-2 | TRBV4-2 | CASSLRTGSNYGYTF
TRBJ2-7 | TRBV6-1 | CASSESGSGSYEQYF
TRBJ1-1 | TRBV10-3 | CAIRTAKGEITEAFF
TRBJ2-1 | TRBV9 | CASSVSGRRYNEQFF
TRBJ2-7 | TRBV18 | CASSLPIEQYF
TRBJ2-7 | TRBV15 | CATSGEPLDPRYF
TRBJ2-2 | TRBV4-1 | CASSQEEGELFF
TRBJ2-7 | TRBV29-1 | CSATVLYEQYF
TRBJ2-2 | TRBV7-8 | CASSGALASYGELFF
TRBJ2-7 | TRBV4-1 | CASSPASGRPEAYEQYF
TRBJ2-1 | TRBV19 | CASSRRLAGLRYNEQFF
TRBJ2-2 | TRBV5-1 | CASSLGLAVNTGELFF
TRBJ2-3 | TRBV28 | CASRATSGRTLTQYF
TRBJ2-1 | TRBV27 | CASSLSLPWGASGRGYEQFF
TRBJ1-2 | TRBV28 | CASGWGGWGYTF
TRBJ2-1 | TRBV11-1 | CASSPEGGFRNEQFF
TRBJ2-3 | TRBV20-1 | CSASNSNEQYF
TRBJ2-2 | TRBV27 | CASSLSRDRHTGELFF
TRBJ2-3 | TRBV5-6 | CASSLVSGSAQYF
. | TRBV19 | CASSMGRGSETQYF
TRBJ1-3 | TRBV11-2 | CASSFPGRGRGNTIYF
TRBJ2-7 | TRBV28 | CASSLLQGEQYF
TRBJ2-1 | TRBV9 | CASSVQAGSYNEQFF
TRBJ2-7 | TRBV7-6 | CASSLGTSGSSEQYF
TRBJ1-1 | TRBV5-8 | CASSLSQGVGEAFF
TRBJ2-2 | TRBV2 | CASEQGNTGELFF
TRBJ2-3 | TRBV5-4 | CASSPGTSDTQYF